These 24 T cell receptor beta chains originate from one sample sequenced in a study of identical twins. TCRdb independently ran MiXCR on the 5' RACE reads; one entry per CDR3 protein. The sample yields fewer than 900,000 distinct CDR3 sequences, 21% seen once. This sample also appeared in a second study, on T cells expressing NK-cell markers.

The sequenced sample consisted of PBMCs. The receptors derive from a woman between 18 and 29 years old in good health.

The V and J genes are TRBV3-1 and TRBJ2-7; D remains ambiguous. The CDR3 totals 13 residues. V lost 4 bases, J lost 9 bases, and 16 bases lay in between. The germline V gene encodes CDR1 LGHDT and CDR2 YNNKEL (reference sequence). The CDR3 region is CASSPGVPVAQYF. CDR3 sequence (DNA): TGTGCCAGCAGCCCAGGAGTACCGGTGGCGCAGTACTTC.

This clonotype was detected ten times or more. Written as DNA, the CDR3 is TGTGCCAGCAGCTTAGAGGGCAGTTATAATTCACCCCTCCACTTT. Encoded protein: CASSLEGSYNSPLHF. V usage is TRBV7-2 and J usage is TRBJ1-6; no firm D call. Germline values: CDR1 SGHTA, CDR2 FQGNSA. The CDR3 spans 15 residues. Trimming pared 1 base from V and 4 bases from J, leaving 8 bases between.

V gene TRBV12-5 combines with J gene TRBJ2-1; weak D call: TRBD2 (5 bases). The CDR3 covers 14 residues. Germline assignment: CDR1 LGHNT and CDR2 FRNRAP. V lost 5 bases, J lost 7 bases, and 15 bases lay in between. The CDR3 loop reads CASGVGGRRNEQFF. The CDR3 region has the DNA TGTGCTAGTGGTGTGGGCGGACGGAGGAATGAGCAGTTCTTC.

The chain links TRBV25-1 to TRBJ1-1, with D uncertain. This CDR3 contains 12 residues. V was shortened by 3 bases and J by 3 bases, with 5 bases between the two germline ends. The germline gives CDR1 MGHDK, CDR2 SYGVNS. The CDR3 DNA reads TGTGCCAGCAGTGATCGGTACACTGAAGCTTTCTTT. It is translated as CASSDRYTEAFF.

The chain combines TRBV18 with TRBJ2-1, with 9 nucleotides matching TRBD2. V shed 5 bases and J 8 bases; nucleotides not matched to a gene: 13. The CDR3 length is 16 residues. Germline V gives CDR1 KGHSH, CDR2 LQKENI. This CDR3 reads CASSSLLAGDKDEQFF. Here the CDR3 DNA reads TGTGCCAGCTCATCCCTCTTAGCGGGAGATAAGGATGAGCAGTTCTTC.

This clonotype was observed at least ten times. The chain employs TRBV7-9 and TRBJ2-3, with 9 bases matching TRBD2. With V trimmed by 3 bases and J by 6 bases, 7 bases remained unmatched. Per germline, CDR1 SEHNR and CDR2 FQNEAQ (reference sequence). The CDR3 runs to 15 residues. The CDR3 region is CASSFSLAGLDTQYF. In nucleotides, the CDR3 is TGTGCCAGCAGCTTCTCACTAGCGGGTCTCGATACGCAGTATTTT.

The chain is built from TRBV10-3 and TRBJ1-1; D gene uncertain. Germline V gene lookup returns CDR1 ENHRY and CDR2 SYGVKD. With 4 bases removed from V and 5 bases from J, the gap between germline ends came to 8 bases. The CDR3 is 12 residues long. CDR3 in amino acids: CAISAGRTEAFF. The CDR3 coding sequence is TGTGCCATCAGTGCAGGTCGGACTGAAGCTTTCTTT.

The V call is TRBV7-9, the J call TRBJ2-7; maybe TRBD1 (5 bases). CDR1 is SEHNR, CDR2 FQNEAQ, per germline (reference sequence). The CDR3 contains 15 residues. V lost 5 bases and J lost 0, with 14 bases in between. The CDR3 spells CASSDQSGISYEQYF. The DNA of the CDR3 is TGTGCCAGCAGCGACCAATCAGGGATCTCCTACGAGCAGTACTTC.

Only a few counts were recorded for this clonotype. This rearrangement joins TRBV6-2 or TRBV6-3 to TRBJ2-7, with D possibly matching TRBD1 (6 bases). V lost 0 bases and J 4 bases, leaving 13 bases between the germline ends. The CDR3 is 15 amino acids. Looked up from germline, CDR1 is MNHEY and CDR2 is SVGEGT. The CDR3 spells CASSYSKEGTYEQYF. The CDR3 DNA reads TGTGCCAGCAGTTACTCCAAAGAGGGGACATACGAGCAGTACTTC.

The gene calls are TRBV19 and TRBJ2-3; tentatively, D is TRBD2 (5 bases). The V end was cut by 2 bases, the J end by 1 base, with 10 bases between. The CDR3 has 15 amino acids. Germline CDR1 reads LNHDA; CDR2 reads SQIVND (reference sequence). CDR3 protein: CASSIFARGTDTQYF. For the CDR3, the DNA is TGTGCCAGTAGTATATTTGCGAGGGGCACAGATACGCAGTATTTT.

This clonotype was detected a few times. CDR3 nucleotide sequence: TGCAGTGCTAGAGATTCCCCCCAGGGATCCTACGAGCAGTACTTC. This encodes CSARDSPQGSYEQYF. The rearrangement links TRBV20-1 to TRBJ2-7; D perhaps matches TRBD1 (5 bases). The CDR3 is made up of 15 amino acids. Germline CDR1 DFQATT, CDR2 SNEGSKA (reference sequence). V lost 0 bases and J lost 1, with 13 bases in between.

The table lists this clonotype with a few counts. The rearrangement joins TRBV5-8 to TRBJ2-1, with D possibly matching TRBD2 (5 bases). Trimming left V 4 bases short and J 13 bases short, with 21 bases between. The CDR3 spans 14 residues. Germline assignment: CDR1 SGHTS and CDR2 YDEGEE. The CDR3: CASSLFRGYGLQFF. The CDR3 DNA follows: TGTGCCAGCAGCCTCTTCCGGGGTTATGGCCTTCAGTTCTTC.

In this sample, this clonotype turned up a few times. The chain couples TRBV9 to TRBJ2-5; a weak D match, TRBD1 (5 bases). From germline, CDR1 is SGDLS and CDR2 YYNGEE. V dropped 0 bases and J dropped 5 bases, with 14 bases sitting between them. The CDR3 consists of 15 residues. In DNA, the CDR3 is TGTGCCAGCAGCGTAGGTCAGGGCGGAGCGGAGACCCAGTACTTC. This sequence encodes CASSVGQGGAETQYF.

The chain joins TRBV18 to TRBJ2-2, with a weak D call TRBD2 (5 bases). CDR1 KGHSH and CDR2 LQKENI come from the germline V gene. The CDR3 runs 14 residues. The V gene lost 3 bases and the J gene lost 5 bases, with 10 bases spanning the gap. The CDR3 DNA sequence: TGTGCCAGCTCACCCCTCTCGGGAACCGGGGAGCTGTTTTTT. The encoded protein is CASSPLSGTGELFF.

The rearrangement uses TRBV10-3 and TRBJ2-1; 14 positions agree with TRBD2. CDR3 length equals 16 residues. Germline V gives CDR1 ENHRY, CDR2 SYGVKD. V was clipped by 7 bases and J by 8 bases; unmatched bases: 10. In DNA form, the CDR3 reads TGTGCCATCACCCCTGGGGGGACTAGCGGGAGCTATGAGCAGTTCTTC. Translated: CAITPGGTSGSYEQFF.

This clonotype was found a few times. The J gene is TRBJ2-7, the V gene TRBV2; D is undetermined. CDR3 length: 14 amino acids. Trimming cost V 7 bases and J 5 bases, with 18 bases left between them. Germline CDR1 and CDR2: SNHLY and FYNNEI. The CDR3 sequence is CASTERDVIDEQYF. The CDR3 DNA reads as TGTGCCAGCACCGAAAGGGATGTGATTGACGAGCAGTACTTC.

This clonotype was observed a handful of times. The chain is built from TRBV12-3 or TRBV12-4 and TRBJ2-7, with D unclear. This CDR3 contains 14 residues. V was pared by 1 base and J by 6 bases, with 13 bases between. CDR3 sequence (DNA): TGTGCCAGCAGTTTAGAGACTCTCCGGGTCGAGCAGTACTTC. Its translation is CASSLETLRVEQYF.

The CDR3 DNA sequence: TGTGCAGTCGGGTCGGTTGAAGCTTTCTTT. Amino acids: CAVGSVEAFF. J is TRBJ1-1 and V is TRBV6-6, with unresolved D. The CDR3 runs to 10 residues. The germline gives CDR1 MNHNY, CDR2 SVGAGI (reference sequence).

The CDR3: CASSLNLGGLGEQYF. The CDR3 region has the DNA TGTGCCAGCAGTCTCAATTTGGGGGGGCTAGGCGAGCAGTACTTC. This chain uses TRBV27 with TRBJ2-7; D possibly corresponds to TRBD2 (7 bases). CDR1 and CDR2 (germline): MNHEY, SMNVEV (reference sequence). CDR3 size: 15 residues. V lost 5 bases to trimming and J lost 6 bases, with 20 bases between them.

A few counts support this clonotype. The chain couples TRBV4-3 to TRBJ2-2, with D perhaps matching TRBD2 (5 bases). Germline assignment: CDR1 LGHNA and CDR2 YSLEER. Trimming pared 0 bases from V and 1 base from J, leaving 9 bases between. The CDR3 covers 16 residues. The CDR3 region is CASSQDAGRNTGELFF. DNA of the CDR3: TGCGCCAGCAGCCAAGACGCGGGCAGGAACACCGGGGAGCTGTTTTTT.

This clonotype was seen just once. The chain links TRBV7-2 to TRBJ2-5; unclear D gene. Germline CDR1 reads SGHTA; CDR2 reads FQGNSA. V shed 1 base and J shed 5 bases, with 11 bases lying between them. The CDR3 consists of 14 residues. The CDR3 here is CASSLVVMGETQYF. CDR3 DNA sequence: TGTGCCAGCAGCTTAGTTGTTATGGGGGAGACCCAGTACTTC.

The chain joins TRBV30 to TRBJ1-1; no definite D call. V lost 8 bases and J lost 12, with 22 bases in between. Germline CDR1 reads GTSNPN; CDR2 reads SVGIG (reference sequence). The CDR3 sequence is 12 residues long. For the CDR3, the DNA is TGTGCCGGGCATCGAGGCCCGGGTAAGACTTTCTTT. Its translation: CAGHRGPGKTFF.

In this sample, this clonotype turned up a few times. The chain has TRBV12-3 or TRBV12-4 and TRBJ2-1; D not resolved. With 5 bases removed from V and 10 bases from J, the gap between germline ends came to 12 bases. The CDR3 is 12 residues long. The CDR3 nucleotides are TGTGCCAGCAGTCCCCCTAGTAAGGAGCAGTTCTTC. It translates to CASSPPSKEQFF.

This chain joins TRBV5-1 and TRBJ2-5; D remains unclear. The CDR3 sequence is 14 residues long. The germline V and J ends were trimmed by 0 bases and 5 bases, with 11 bases remaining between them. Germline assignment: CDR1 SGHRS and CDR2 YFSETQ. The CDR3 DNA reads as TGCGCCAGCAGCTTGGATAGAGTGGGGGAGACCCAGTACTTC. Amino acids: CASSLDRVGETQYF.